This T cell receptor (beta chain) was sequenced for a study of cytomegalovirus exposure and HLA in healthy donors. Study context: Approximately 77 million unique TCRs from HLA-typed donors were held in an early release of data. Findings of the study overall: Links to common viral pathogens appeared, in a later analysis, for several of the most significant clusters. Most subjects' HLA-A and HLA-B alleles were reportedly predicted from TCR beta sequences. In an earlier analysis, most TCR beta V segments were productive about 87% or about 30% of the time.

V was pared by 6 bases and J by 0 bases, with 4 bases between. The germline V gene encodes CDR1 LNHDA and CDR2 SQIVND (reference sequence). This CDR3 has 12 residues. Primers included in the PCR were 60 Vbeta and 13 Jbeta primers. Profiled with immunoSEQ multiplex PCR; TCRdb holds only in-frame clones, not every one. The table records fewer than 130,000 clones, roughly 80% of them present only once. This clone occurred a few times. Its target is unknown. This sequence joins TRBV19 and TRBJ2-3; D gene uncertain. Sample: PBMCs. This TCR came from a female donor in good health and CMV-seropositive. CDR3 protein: CASRTSTDTQYF. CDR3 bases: TGTGCCAGTAGGACTAGCACAGATACGCAGTATTTT.